This is a list of T cell receptor beta chains from one sample in a study of blood T cell repertoires in COVID-19. This table comes from immunoSEQ multiplex PCR, and its TCRdb copy is limited to in-frame clones, with some not included. The table lists approximately 190,000 clones, approximately 80% of them singletons. The sample consisted of peripheral blood. The source is a man between 60 and 75 years old with acute or convalescent COVID-19. CDR3s include the opening cysteine and the closing phenylalanine or tryptophan. A D gene is named only where the DNA matches it firmly. Expanded clones are given a class, and other clones once, few, many or no size at all.

v_call: TRBV12-3/TRBV12-4
cdr3_length: 13
j_call: TRBJ1-2
d_call: TRBD1
clone_size: NA
cdr3_aa: CASSRGQGSGYTF
cdr3_nt: TGTGCCAGCAGTCGGGGACAGGGGAGTGGCTACACCTTC

v_call: TRBV7-2
cdr3_length: 12
j_call: TRBJ2-3
d_call: TRBD2
clone_size: NA
cdr3_aa: CASSVPSGAQYF
cdr3_nt: TGTGCCAGCAGCGTGCCTAGCGGGGCGCAGTATTTT

v_call: TRBV7-3
cdr3_length: 19
j_call: TRBJ1-1
d_call: TRBD1
clone_size: few
cdr3_aa: CASSTAPENRGTFNTEAFF
cdr3_nt: TGTGCCAGCAGCACAGCACCCGAAAACAGGGGGACCTTTAACACTGAAGCTTTCTTT

v_call: TRBV28
cdr3_length: 11
j_call: TRBJ2-7
d_call: NA
clone_size: once
cdr3_aa: CATQGLDEQYF
cdr3_nt: TGTGCCACCCAGGGGCTAGACGAGCAGTACTTC

v_call: TRBV4-1
cdr3_length: 14
j_call: TRBJ1-2
d_call: TRBD1
clone_size: NA
cdr3_aa: CASSQGQGAYGYTF
cdr3_nt: TGCGCCAGCAGCCAAGGACAGGGGGCATATGGCTACACCTTC

v_call: TRBV18
cdr3_length: 15
j_call: TRBJ2-7
d_call: TRBD1
clone_size: NA
cdr3_aa: CASSPSGTDSYEQYF
cdr3_nt: TGTGCCAGCTCACCGTCAGGGACAGATTCCTACGAGCAGTACTTC

v_call: TRBV7-9
cdr3_length: 16
j_call: TRBJ2-7
d_call: TRBD2
clone_size: NA
cdr3_aa: CASSSSSGGGSYEQYF
cdr3_nt: TGTGCCAGCAGCTCAAGCAGCGGGGGGGGCTCCTACGAGCAGTACTTC

v_call: TRBV5-4
cdr3_length: 16
j_call: TRBJ2-3
d_call: TRBD2
clone_size: NA
cdr3_aa: CASSSPAGGRTDTQYF
cdr3_nt: TGTGCCAGCAGCTCCCCAGCGGGGGGTCGCACAGATACGCAGTATTTT

v_call: TRBV6-5
cdr3_length: 14
j_call: TRBJ1-1
d_call: NA
clone_size: NA
cdr3_aa: CASAQGRSDTEAFF
cdr3_nt: TGTGCCAGCGCACAGGGAAGATCGGACACTGAAGCTTTCTTT

v_call: TRBV6-1
cdr3_length: 13
j_call: TRBJ2-7
d_call: NA
clone_size: NA
cdr3_aa: CASSEEVAEPMYF
cdr3_nt: TGTGCCAGCAGTGAGGAGGTGGCAGAACCTATGTACTTC

v_call: TRBV4-2
cdr3_length: 15
j_call: TRBJ1-4
d_call: NA
clone_size: NA
cdr3_aa: CASSRPGVSDEKLFF
cdr3_nt: TGTGCCAGCAGCCGGCCAGGGGTCTCGGATGAAAAACTGTTTTTT

v_call: TRBV6-5
cdr3_length: 16
j_call: TRBJ2-7
d_call: NA
clone_size: NA
cdr3_aa: CASSYSIGRQFYEQYF
cdr3_nt: TGTGCCAGCAGTTACTCGATTGGCAGGCAATTCTACGAGCAGTACTTC

v_call: TRBV5-4
cdr3_length: 17
j_call: TRBJ1-6
d_call: NA
clone_size: NA
cdr3_aa: CASSLAKGGRGNSPLHF
cdr3_nt: TGTGCCAGCAGCTTGGCCAAGGGGGGGCGAGGGAATTCACCCCTCCACTTT

v_call: TRBV6-1
cdr3_length: 15
j_call: TRBJ2-2
d_call: TRBD2
clone_size: NA
cdr3_aa: CASSEASGTTGELFF
cdr3_nt: TGTGCCAGCAGTGAAGCTAGCGGGACGACCGGGGAGCTGTTTTTT

v_call: TRBV3-1/TRBV3-2
cdr3_length: 14
j_call: TRBJ2-5
d_call: TRBD2
clone_size: NA
cdr3_aa: CASSQALAGARKDF
cdr3_nt: TGTGCCAGCAGCCAGGCACTAGCGGGGGCCCGCAAGGACTTC

v_call: TRBV30
cdr3_length: 12
j_call: TRBJ1-2
d_call: TRBD1
clone_size: NA
cdr3_aa: CAWNTGGGGYTF
cdr3_nt: TGTGCCTGGAATACAGGGGGAGGTGGCTACACCTTC

v_call: TRBV10-2
cdr3_length: 11
j_call: TRBJ2-7
d_call: NA
clone_size: few
cdr3_aa: CASSGPYEQYF
cdr3_nt: TGCGCCAGCAGTGGGCCCTACGAGCAGTACTTC

v_call: TRBV4-1
cdr3_length: 15
j_call: TRBJ2-1
d_call: NA
clone_size: NA
cdr3_aa: CASSQDGGAYDEQFF
cdr3_nt: TGCGCCAGCAGCCAAGATGGTGGAGCGTATGATGAGCAGTTCTTC

v_call: TRBV6-5
cdr3_length: 13
j_call: TRBJ1-1
d_call: NA
clone_size: NA
cdr3_aa: CASSYSRGTEAFF
cdr3_nt: TGTGCCAGCAGTTACAGCAGGGGCACTGAAGCTTTCTTT

v_call: TRBV10-3
cdr3_length: 13
j_call: TRBJ1-1
d_call: NA
clone_size: NA
cdr3_aa: CAISPTPDTEAFF
cdr3_nt: TGTGCCATCAGTCCCACCCCGGACACTGAAGCTTTCTTT

v_call: TRBV9
cdr3_length: 13
j_call: TRBJ2-7
d_call: NA
clone_size: NA
cdr3_aa: CASSVGRADEQYF
cdr3_nt: TGTGCCAGCAGCGTAGGGCGGGCCGACGAGCAGTACTTC

v_call: TRBV4-3
cdr3_length: 17
j_call: TRBJ2-1
d_call: TRBD2
clone_size: NA
cdr3_aa: CASSQEQVRGSYNEQFF
cdr3_nt: TGCGCCAGCAGCCAAGAACAAGTGCGGGGGAGCTACAATGAGCAGTTCTTC

v_call: TRBV2
cdr3_length: 15
j_call: TRBJ1-6
d_call: TRBD1
clone_size: NA
cdr3_aa: CASSENGQGISPLHF
cdr3_nt: TGTGCCAGCAGTGAGAACGGACAGGGGATTTCACCCCTCCACTTT

v_call: TRBV27
cdr3_length: 16
j_call: TRBJ2-7
d_call: TRBD1
clone_size: NA
cdr3_aa: CASSLSGTGGSYEQYF
cdr3_nt: TGTGCCAGCAGTTTATCCGGGACAGGGGGCTCCTACGAGCAGTACTTC

v_call: TRBV24-1
cdr3_length: 14
j_call: TRBJ2-6
d_call: NA
clone_size: few
cdr3_aa: CATSDRSGANVLTF
cdr3_nt: TGTGCCACCAGTGATCGCTCTGGGGCCAACGTCCTGACTTTC

v_call: TRBV7-2
cdr3_length: 16
j_call: TRBJ2-5
d_call: TRBD2
clone_size: NA
cdr3_aa: CASRRLAGGREETQYF
cdr3_nt: TGTGCCAGCAGACGACTAGCGGGGGGGCGGGAGGAGACCCAGTACTTC

v_call: TRBV10-3
cdr3_length: 16
j_call: TRBJ2-3
d_call: NA
clone_size: NA
cdr3_aa: CAISPKTSGGTDTQYF
cdr3_nt: TGTGCCATCAGTCCCAAGACTAGTGGGGGCACAGATACGCAGTATTTT

v_call: TRBV9
cdr3_length: 14
j_call: TRBJ1-1
d_call: TRBD1
clone_size: many
cdr3_aa: CASSVEGQYTEAFF
cdr3_nt: TGTGCCAGCAGCGTAGAGGGACAGTACACTGAAGCTTTCTTT

v_call: TRBV6-2/TRBV6-3
cdr3_length: 18
j_call: TRBJ1-1
d_call: TRBD1
clone_size: NA
cdr3_aa: CASSHAPHWDSWNTEAFF
cdr3_nt: TGTGCCAGCAGTCACGCCCCCCACTGGGACAGTTGGAACACTGAAGCTTTCTTT

v_call: TRBV6-6
cdr3_length: 16
j_call: TRBJ1-5
d_call: NA
clone_size: few
cdr3_aa: CATTPRQADSNQPQHF
cdr3_nt: TGTGCCACCACACCGCGACAGGCCGATAGCAATCAGCCCCAGCATTTT

v_call: TRBV3-1/TRBV3-2
cdr3_length: 15
j_call: TRBJ2-3
d_call: NA
clone_size: NA
cdr3_aa: CASSQEGRGTDTQYF
cdr3_nt: TGTGCCAGCAGCCAAGAAGGTAGGGGGACAGATACGCAGTATTTT

v_call: TRBV4-1
cdr3_length: 15
j_call: TRBJ2-2
d_call: NA
clone_size: NA
cdr3_aa: CASSRNRGRAGELFF
cdr3_nt: TGCGCCAGCAGCCGAAACAGGGGGAGGGCCGGGGAGCTGTTTTTT

v_call: TRBV3-1/TRBV3-2
cdr3_length: 12
j_call: TRBJ2-3
d_call: NA
clone_size: once
cdr3_aa: CASSLARGTQYF
cdr3_nt: TGTGCCAGCAGCTTGGCACGGGGTACGCAGTATTTT

v_call: TRBV11-3
cdr3_length: 19
j_call: TRBJ2-1
d_call: NA
clone_size: NA
cdr3_aa: CASSSKGGSGALSYNEQFF
cdr3_nt: TGTGCCAGCAGCTCTAAGGGGGGGAGCGGGGCATTATCCTACAATGAGCAGTTCTTC

v_call: TRBV7-2
cdr3_length: 18
j_call: TRBJ1-6
d_call: NA
clone_size: few
cdr3_aa: CASSLDPRQVGYNSPLHF
cdr3_nt: TGTGCCAGCAGCTTAGATCCCAGACAGGTCGGATATAATTCACCCCTCCACTTT

v_call: TRBV6-5
cdr3_length: 13
j_call: TRBJ2-3
d_call: TRBD2
clone_size: few
cdr3_aa: CASRGLAADTQYF
cdr3_nt: TGTGCCAGCAGAGGACTAGCAGCAGATACGCAGTATTTT